Listed below are T cell receptor beta chains from one sample, sequenced in a study of PD-1 blockade in classical Hodgkin lymphoma. Data came from immunoSEQ multiplex PCR; TCRdb stores just in-frame clones and leaves some out. The profile shows tens of thousands of clones, roughly nine tenths of them singletons. Material for sequencing was CD4+ T cells from blood. The receptors originated from a human donor with classical Hodgkin lymphoma. Each CDR3 is given with its conserved first and last residue.

>TRBV5-4|TRBJ1-1
CASSLSGDEAFF
>TRBV18|TRBJ2-3
CASSVGGSTDTQYF
>TRBV19|TRBJ2-2
CASAASQGSVLFF
>TRBV6-1|TRBJ2-7
CASSGNRGLAYEQYF
>TRBV28|TRBJ2-7
CATTRPGESYEQYF
>TRBV19|TRBJ2-5
CASRVTGTQETQYF
>TRBV5-1|TRBJ2-2
CASSLLAGGGTGELFF
>TRBV9|TRBJ2-5
CASSVEGGGETQYF
>TRBV5-6|TRBJ1-3
CASSLSGESIGNTIYF
>TRBV28|TRBJ2-1
CASSLPRTSGTYNEQFF
>TRBV2|TRBJ1-5
CASSTQGGNQPQHF
>TRBV10-1|TRBJ2-5
CASSEGTTRETQYF
>TRBV18|TRBJ2-5
CASSPGTRETQYF
>TRBV7-2|TRBJ1-1
CASSSQGPNTEAFF
>TRBV11-2|TRBJ2-5
CASSSGLAGGPGQETQYF
>TRBV9|TRBJ1-1
CASSVAVNTEAFF
>TRBV7-8|TRBJ2-1
CASSLWTGPSTSNEQFF
>TRBV2|TRBJ2-7
CASSGGLAGAPYEQYF
>TRBV2|TRBJ2-2
CASSDGLTQNTGELFF
>TRBV27|TRBJ1-1
CASSKTYGGETDEAFF
>TRBV7-2|TRBJ1-4
CASSQDRGNEKLFF
>TRBV19|TRBJ2-1
CASSIIAGQSYNEQFF
>TRBV6-6|TRBJ2-5
CASSQNQETQYF
>TRBV4-3|TRBJ1-6
CASSQDRGNSPLHF
>TRBV5-1|TRBJ1-1
CASSQGRGMNTEAFF
>TRBV18|TRBJ2-1
CASSPPGRPGAWQFF
>TRBV19|TRBJ1-1
CASNRVNTEAFF
>TRBV19|TRBJ2-7
CASSISGQGTTYEQYF
>TRBV18|TRBJ2-5
CASSPPTMTERYF
>TRBV19|TRBJ1-2
CASSPLEQGQGHGYTF
>TRBV5-1|TRBJ2-1
CASSLEVVGQAHNEQFF
>TRBV19|TRBJ2-4
CASSPGQTQGALNIQYF
>TRBV9|TRBJ2-2
CASSAAGFPGELFF
>TRBV6-1|TRBJ2-7
CASRRQGRHEQYF
>TRBV19|TRBJ2-2
CASSHSRLAGELFF
>TRBV28|TRBJ2-7
CASSLDRTRGYEQYF
>TRBV19|TRBJ2-3
CASFPGGSSDTQYF
>TRBV5-1|TRBJ2-5
CASTMTSGKQETQYF
>TRBV30|TRBJ2-5
CAWSSRETQYF
>TRBV19|TRBJ1-4
CASSGTGTTNEKLFF
>TRBV4-3|TRBJ2-7
CASSQGNRDSYEQYF
>TRBV5-1|TRBJ2-2
CASSLVADPPNTGELFF
>TRBV11-2|TRBJ2-2
CASRHTSGANTGELFF
>TRBV5-6|TRBJ1-2
CASSLDRGFRGYTF
>TRBV2|TRBJ2-1
CASNQGYEQFF
>TRBV2|TRBJ2-5
CASSAKARETQYF